Each of the 19 T cell receptor beta chains below was sequenced from the same sample in a study of cytomegalovirus exposure and HLA in healthy donors. The PCR was carried out with 60 Vbeta primers and 13 Jbeta primers. TCRdb's table, derived via immunoSEQ multiplex PCR, lists solely in-frame clones and lacks some. The sample holds 200,000 to 300,000 clones, over 80% seen once. Sequencing was carried out using PBMCs. The receptors originated from a woman between 40 and 50 years old in good health and CMV-seropositive.

V gene TRBV5-6 combines with J gene TRBJ2-7, with 7 bases that match TRBD2. The CDR3 totals 15 residues. CDR1 is SGHDT and CDR2 is YYEEEE in the germline V gene. Trimming removed 2 bases from V and 2 bases from J; junction bases left unmatched: 7. CDR3 in amino acids: CASSFGPAGTYEQYF. The CDR3 bases are TGTGCCAGCAGCTTCGGGCCAGCGGGGACCTACGAGCAGTACTTC.

The chain is built from TRBV6-6 and TRBJ1-2, with 10 bases aligning to TRBD1. This CDR3 has 15 residues. CDR1 is MNHNY, CDR2 SVGAGI, per germline (reference sequence). V gave up 6 bases and J gave up 5 bases; unmatched junction bases: 9. The CDR3 region is CASSRDGQGGYGYTF. CDR3 DNA sequence: TGTGCCAGCAGCCGGGACGGACAGGGGGGTTATGGCTACACCTTC.

This chain connects TRBV5-1 to TRBJ2-1; tentative D call: TRBD2 (5 bases). The CDR3 covers 18 residues. Trimming took off 0 bases at V and 2 bases at J, with 18 bases between the two ends. The germline gives CDR1 SGHRS, CDR2 YFSETQ. The CDR3 DNA follows: TGCGCCAGCAGCTTGGCCGGGGTATCTAGATTCGCCTACAATGAGCAGTTCTTC. Its translation: CASSLAGVSRFAYNEQFF.

V is TRBV4-3 and J is TRBJ2-1, with 8 bases fitting TRBD2. Germline V lookup: CDR1 LGHNA, CDR2 YSLEER. Germline trimming cut 2 bases from V and 1 base from J; bases unmatched to any gene: 7. The CDR3 runs to 17 residues. The CDR3 protein is CASSQFQIAGSYNEQFF. In DNA, the CDR3 is TGCGCCAGCAGCCAATTTCAAATAGCGGGGTCCTACAATGAGCAGTTCTTC.

V usage is TRBV4-3 and J usage is TRBJ2-1; 11 positions agree with TRBD2. V was clipped by 4 bases and J by 9 bases; unmatched bases: 5. The germline V gene encodes CDR1 LGHNA and CDR2 YSLEER. This CDR3 region has 14 residues. The CDR3 sequence: CASSLLAGAGEQFF. The CDR3 region has the DNA TGCGCCAGCAGCCTACTAGCGGGAGCCGGTGAGCAGTTCTTC.

The chain combines TRBV19 with TRBJ2-5; 10 bases line up with TRBD2. Germline V CDR1 and CDR2: LNHDA, SQIVND (reference sequence). Germline trimming cut 3 bases from V and 5 bases from J; bases unmatched to any gene: 9. This CDR3 has 16 residues. CDR3 bases: TGTGCCAGTAGTATGCGGACTAGCGGCCTCGGGGAGACCCAGTACTTC. It specifies CASSMRTSGLGETQYF.

This clone appeared once. CDR3 amino acids: CASEGDWEQYF. The DNA of the CDR3 is TGTGCCAGCGAGGGGGATTGGGAGCAGTACTTC. V is TRBV7-9 and J is TRBJ2-7; TRBD1 is a possible D gene (6 bases). Germline V gene data show CDR1 as SEHNR and CDR2 as FQNEAQ (reference sequence). Trimming removed 8 bases at V and 7 bases at J, with 12 bases between. The CDR3 has 11 amino acids.

The chain has TRBV2 and TRBJ2-3; the D is unclear. V shed 4 bases and J shed 1 base, with 6 bases lying between them. CDR1 and CDR2 (germline): SNHLY, FYNNEI. The CDR3 is made up of 13 amino acids. The CDR3 is CASSAQGTDTQYF. The CDR3 DNA is TGTGCCAGCAGTGCCCAGGGCACAGATACGCAGTATTTT. The variable domain in full, completed from reference TRBV2 and TRBJ2-3, reads EPEVTQTPSHQVTQMGQEVILRCVPISNHLYFYWYRQILGQKVEFLVSFYNNEISEKSEIFDDQFSVERPDGSNFTLKIRSTKLEDSAMYFCASSAQGTDTQYFGPGTRLTVL.

V usage is TRBV7-9 and J usage is TRBJ1-1, with D possibly being TRBD1 (6 bases). This CDR3 has 15 amino acids. The germline V gene encodes CDR1 SEHNR and CDR2 FQNEAQ (reference sequence). The V end was cut by 2 bases, the J end by 3 bases, with 13 bases between. This CDR3 reads CASSLWPKGDTEAFF. The DNA for the CDR3 is TGTGCCAGCAGCTTATGGCCCAAGGGGGACACTGAAGCTTTCTTT. Based on the CDR3 plus reference TRBV7-9 and TRBJ1-1, the full variable domain is DTGVSQNPRHKITKRGQNVTFRCDPISEHNRLYWYRQTLGQGPEFLTYFQNEAQLEKSRLLSDRFSAERPKGSFSTLEIQRTEQGDSAMYLCASSLWPKGDTEAFFGQGTRLTVV.

The V gene is TRBV27, the J gene TRBJ2-5; TRBD1 matches at 8 bases. The CDR3 sequence is 16 residues long. Germline trimming cut 7 bases from V and 5 bases from J; bases unmatched to any gene: 15. Germline values: CDR1 MNHEY, CDR2 SMNVEV (reference sequence). The CDR3 DNA sequence: TGTGCCAGCAATTTCCTCGGACAGGGAAGAAGGGAGACCCAGTACTTC. Translating gives CASNFLGQGRRETQYF.

The rearrangement uses TRBV4-3 and TRBJ2-3; 10 bases are shared with TRBD2. Germline loops: CDR1 LGHNA, CDR2 YSLEER. CDR3 size: 16 residues. V trimming: 6 bases; J trimming: 0 bases; junction bases outside the gene matches: 6. The CDR3 spells CASSFTSGASTDTQYF. DNA for the CDR3: TGCGCCAGCAGTTTCACTAGCGGGGCTAGCACAGATACGCAGTATTTT.

The chain combines TRBV5-6 with TRBJ1-3, with D uncertain. This CDR3 spans 14 amino acids. Germline lookup yields CDR1 SGHDT and CDR2 YYEEEE. Deletions cut 0 bases from V and 0 bases from J, with 4 bases between. For the CDR3, the DNA is TGTGCCAGCAGCTTGGCTGTCTCTGGAAACACCATATATTTT. It codes for CASSLAVSGNTIYF. Full variable domain (rest looked up from reference TRBV5-6 and TRBJ1-3): DAGVTQSPTHLIKTRGQQVTLRCSPKSGHDTVSWYQQALGQGPQFIFQYYEEEERQRGNFPDRFSGHQFPNYSSELNVNALLLGDSALYLCASSLAVSGNTIYFGEGSWLTVV.

The rearrangement links TRBV21-1 to TRBJ1-1; the table's D call, TRBD1, has no DNA check behind it. TRBV21-1 is marked as a pseudogene. This CDR3 spans 12 amino acids. CDR3 sequence: CASSKTGIQAFF. The CDR3 nucleotides read TGTGCCAGCAGCAAGACAGGTATCCAAGCTTTCTTT.

This clone was recorded once. Here the CDR3 reads CAISGTGTKGRYGYTF. DNA for the CDR3: TGTGCCATCAGTGGGACCGGGACAAAGGGCCGCTATGGCTACACCTTC. The V and J genes are TRBV10-3 and TRBJ1-2, with a possible D match to TRBD1 (6 bases). CDR1 and CDR2 from the germline V gene are ENHRY and SYGVKD. V was pared by 4 bases and J by 4 bases, with 19 bases between. The length of the CDR3 is 16 residues.

The chain recombines TRBV18 with TRBJ1-2, with 7 bases lining up with TRBD1. Germline V lookup: CDR1 KGHSH, CDR2 LQKENI. V gave up 2 bases and J gave up 8 bases; unmatched junction bases: 11. The CDR3 extends over 15 amino acids. CDR3 region: CASSPYNGRGHGYTF. The CDR3 DNA reads TGTGCCAGCTCACCATATAATGGAAGGGGGCACGGCTACACCTTC.

This clone is a singleton in its sample. The V gene is TRBV19, the J gene TRBJ2-1; no definite D call. This CDR3 is built from 14 residues. V lost 5 bases, J lost 6 bases, and 14 bases lay in between. From germline, CDR1 is LNHDA and CDR2 SQIVND (reference sequence). In nucleotides, the CDR3 is TGTGCCAGTAGTCCTCGACTTCTAGTCAATGAGCAGTTCTTC. Translating it yields CASSPRLLVNEQFF. Full variable domain (missing parts from reference TRBV19 and TRBJ2-1): DGGITQSPKYLFRKEGQNVTLSCEQNLNHDAMYWYRQDPGQGLRLIYYSQIVNDFQKGDIAEGYSVSREKKESFPLTVTSAQKNPTAFYLCASSPRLLVNEQFFGPGTRLTVL.

The chain carries TRBV6-5 and TRBJ2-7, with 8 bases lining up with TRBD1. This CDR3 region has 14 residues. From germline, CDR1 is MNHEY and CDR2 SVGAGI. V lost 5 bases, J lost 4 bases, and 7 bases stayed unmatched. The CDR3 is CASSARTGKYEQYF. The CDR3 DNA is TGTGCCAGCAGTGCTCGGACAGGGAAATACGAGCAGTACTTC.

The chain employs TRBV6-1 and TRBJ1-3, with unresolved D. Germline V gene sequence: CDR1 MNHNS, CDR2 SASEGT. The CDR3 runs 12 residues. Between the trimmed V and J ends, which lost 1 base and 4 bases, there was a span of 2 bases. The CDR3 DNA is TGTGCCAGCAGTGAAGTAGGAAACACCATATATTTT. Residues: CASSEVGNTIYF.

V usage is TRBV9 and J usage is TRBJ1-3; D is unclear. Trimming removed 1 base from V and 1 base from J, with 3 bases in between. From germline, CDR1 is SGDLS and CDR2 YYNGEE. The CDR3 totals 13 residues. The CDR3 reads CASSVYSGNTIYF. CDR3 DNA: TGTGCCAGCAGCGTATATTCTGGAAACACCATATATTTT.